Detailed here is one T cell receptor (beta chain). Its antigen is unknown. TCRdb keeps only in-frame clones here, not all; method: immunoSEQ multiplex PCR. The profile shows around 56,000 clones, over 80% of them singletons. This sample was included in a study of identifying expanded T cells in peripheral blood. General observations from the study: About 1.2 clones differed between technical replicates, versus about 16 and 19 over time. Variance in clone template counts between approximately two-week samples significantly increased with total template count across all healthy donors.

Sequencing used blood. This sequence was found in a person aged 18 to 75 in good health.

CDR3 in amino acids: CAWERGSGANVLTF. CDR3 nucleotide sequence: TGTGCCTGGGAGAGGGGGTCTGGGGCCAACGTCCTGACTTTC. V and J are TRBV30 and TRBJ2-6; a possible D gene is TRBD1 (6 bases). The germline gives CDR1 GTSNPN, CDR2 SVGIG (reference sequence). The CDR3 is 14 residues long. Trimming removed 5 bases at V and 1 base at J, with 9 bases between.